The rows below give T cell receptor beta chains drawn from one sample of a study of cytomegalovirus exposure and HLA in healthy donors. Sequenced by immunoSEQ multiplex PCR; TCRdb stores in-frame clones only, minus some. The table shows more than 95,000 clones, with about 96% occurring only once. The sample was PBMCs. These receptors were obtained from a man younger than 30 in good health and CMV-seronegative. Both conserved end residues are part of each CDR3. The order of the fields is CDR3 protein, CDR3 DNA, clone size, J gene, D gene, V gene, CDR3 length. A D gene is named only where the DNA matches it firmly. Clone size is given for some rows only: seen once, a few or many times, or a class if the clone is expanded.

CASAPSGRVYNEQFF,TGTGCCAGCGCTCCAAGCGGGAGGGTATACAATGAGCAGTTCTTC,-,TRBJ2-1,TRBD2,TRBV6-6,15
CASSFPRTGTSGSSYEQYF,TGTGCCAGCAGCTTCCCCCGAACCGGGACTAGCGGGAGCTCCTACGAGCAGTACTTC,-,TRBJ2-7,TRBD2,TRBV7-9,19
CAISDWDRSTYGYTF,TGTGCCATCAGTGATTGGGACAGGTCTACCTATGGCTACACCTTC,-,TRBJ1-2,TRBD1,TRBV10-3,15
CASSYDRGYTGELFF,TGTGCCAGCAGTTACGACAGGGGGTATACCGGGGAGCTGTTTTTT,-,TRBJ2-2,TRBD1,TRBV6-5,15
CASSYSPGKGEAFF,TGTGCCAGCAGTTACTCCCCGGGTAAAGGTGAAGCTTTCTTT,-,TRBJ1-1,-,TRBV6-5,14
CASSLGGFYEQYF,TGTGCCAGCAGCTTAGGAGGTTTTTACGAGCAGTACTTC,-,TRBJ2-7,-,TRBV7-2,13
CASSQEGTSGNNEQFF,TGTGCCAGCAGCCAAGAGGGGACTAGCGGGAACAATGAGCAGTTCTTC,-,TRBJ2-1,TRBD2,TRBV4-2,16
CASSSLAGATDTQYF,TGTGCCAGCAGCTCACTAGCGGGAGCGACAGATACGCAGTATTTT,-,TRBJ2-3,TRBD2,TRBV7-3,15
CAWSDGGSGGQETQYF,TGTGCCTGGAGCGACGGGGGGAGTGGGGGCCAAGAGACCCAGTACTTC,-,TRBJ2-5,TRBD2,TRBV30,16
CASSDEGDPATNEKLFF,TGTGCCAGCAGTGATGAGGGAGATCCCGCAACTAATGAAAAACTGTTTTTT,once,TRBJ1-4,-,TRBV6-1,17
CAWIAGWGTNEQFF,TGTGCCTGGATAGCGGGATGGGGAACGAATGAGCAGTTCTTC,-,TRBJ2-1,TRBD2,TRBV30,14
CASSAGTSRYEQYF,TGTGCCAGCAGCGCTGGGACTAGCCGCTACGAGCAGTACTTC,once,TRBJ2-7,TRBD2,TRBV7-2,14
CASKQGARTDTQYF,TGTGCCAGTAAACAGGGGGCTAGGACAGATACGCAGTATTTT,-,TRBJ2-3,TRBD1,TRBV14,14
CASSFQTGANTEAFF,TGTGCCAGCAGCTTTCAGACAGGGGCGAACACTGAAGCTTTCTTT,-,TRBJ1-1,TRBD1,TRBV7-2,15
CSVHRPTGSGVTEAFF,TGCAGCGTCCACCGACCGACAGGGAGTGGTGTCACTGAAGCTTTCTTT,-,TRBJ1-1,TRBD1,TRBV29-1,16
CASSSESRQLNYGYTF,TGTGCCAGCAGCTCCGAGTCGAGACAGCTGAACTATGGCTACACCTTC,-,TRBJ1-2,-,TRBV7-2,16
CAWRVGGRQETQYF,TGTGCCTGGAGGGTGGGGGGGAGGCAAGAGACCCAGTACTTC,-,TRBJ2-5,TRBD2,TRBV30,14
CASRPPGQGRNEKLFF,TGTGCCAGCAGACCCCCGGGACAGGGACGGAATGAAAAACTGTTTTTT,-,TRBJ1-4,TRBD1,TRBV2,16
CAWRPGGTYEQYF,TGTGCCTGGAGGCCGGGGGGAACCTACGAGCAGTACTTC,-,TRBJ2-7,TRBD2,TRBV30,13
CASSFGTDYGYTF,TGTGCCAGCAGCTTCGGGACAGACTATGGCTACACCTTC,once,TRBJ1-2,TRBD1,TRBV5-6,13
CASSPGTGYGYTF,TGTGCCAGCAGCCCGGGGACAGGGTATGGCTACACCTTC,-,TRBJ1-2,TRBD1,TRBV7-8,13
CASSPSFLNTEAFF,TGTGCCAGCAGCCCCTCTTTTCTGAACACTGAAGCTTTCTTT,-,TRBJ1-1,-,TRBV5-4,14
CASSEGAMTEAFF,TGTGCCAGCAGCGAGGGGGCGATGACTGAAGCTTTCTTT,-,TRBJ1-1,TRBD1,TRBV28,13
CSVDSTSGSSEQFF,TGCAGCGTTGATTCTACTAGCGGGAGTTCTGAGCAGTTCTTC,-,TRBJ2-1,TRBD2,TRBV29-1,14
CASSHPRGGQASYGYTF,TGCGCCAGCAGCCACCCTCGTGGGGGACAGGCCTCCTATGGCTACACCTTC,-,TRBJ1-2,TRBD1,TRBV4-1,17